The next 20 T cell receptor beta chains were all read from a single sample in a study of Ad26.COV2.S vaccination and SARS-CoV-2 variants. Treatment indicated: roughly 19 received Ad26.COV2.S at low or high dose, single or two shots; 5 received placebo; per-sample allocation not given. The samples were gathered on day 63 after the first injection of vaccine or placebo. Assay used: immunoSEQ multiplex PCR; TCRdb lists only in-frame clones, some missing. The sample consists of 300,000 to 450,000 clones, about 85% of them appearing once. The material sequenced was peripheral blood, taken in a trial of Ad26.COV2.S vaccine versus placebo. The source is a person aged 18-65 years who received the Ad26.COV2.S COVID-19 vaccine or a placebo.

The rearrangement links TRBV15 to TRBJ1-5; no reliable D call. V lost 1 base to trimming and J lost 8 bases, with 9 bases between them. CDR1 is LNHNV and CDR2 is YYDKDF in the germline V gene (reference sequence). The CDR3 contains 13 residues. Here the CDR3 reads CATSRGRKEPQHF. The CDR3 bases are TGTGCCACCAGCAGAGGACGGAAGGAGCCCCAGCATTTT.

The chain couples TRBV5-4 to TRBJ2-6; weak D call: TRBD2 (5 bases). Germline V gene lookup returns CDR1 SGHNT and CDR2 YYREEE (reference sequence). The V gene lost 0 bases and the J gene lost 0 bases, with 7 bases spanning the gap. The CDR3 totals 16 residues. CDR3 sequence reads: CASSLARASGANVLTF. Here the CDR3 DNA reads TGTGCCAGCAGCTTGGCGCGGGCCTCTGGGGCCAACGTCCTGACTTTC.

The rearrangement joins TRBV28 to TRBJ2-4, with D possibly being TRBD1 or TRBD2 (6 bases each). Trimming took 6 bases from V and 15 from J, leaving 18 bases between them. CDR3 length equals 12 residues. The germline gives CDR1 MDHEN, CDR2 SYDVKM. The CDR3 sequence: CASREPSGAPYF. CDR3 nucleotides: TGTGCCAGCAGGGAACCCTCGGGGGCCCCGTACTTC.

This chain uses TRBV2 with TRBJ1-2; D is ambiguous. This CDR3 region has 12 residues. The V end was cut by 7 bases, the J end by 2 bases, with 8 bases between. Germline loops: CDR1 SNHLY, CDR2 FYNNEI. DNA for the CDR3: TGTGCCAGCAACGCAAGAAACTATGGCTACACCTTC. Amino acid sequence: CASNARNYGYTF. Together with reference TRBV2 and TRBJ1-2, the CDR3 gives the full variable domain: EPEVTQTPSHQVTQMGQEVILRCVPISNHLYFYWYRQILGQKVEFLVSFYNNEISEKSEIFDDQFSVERPDGSNFTLKIRSTKLEDSAMYFCASNARNYGYTFGSGTRLTVV.

The chain uses TRBV9 and TRBJ2-2; tentative D call: TRBD1 (6 bases). V was cut by 2 bases and J by 3 bases, with 11 bases left in between. In germline, CDR1 is SGDLS, CDR2 YYNGEE. The CDR3 is made up of 15 amino acids. CDR3: CASSVLDSHTGELFF. CDR3 bases: TGTGCCAGCAGCGTCCTGGACAGTCACACCGGGGAGCTGTTTTTT.

This chain connects TRBV12-5 to TRBJ2-1; 12 bases match TRBD2. V was clipped by 1 base and J by 10 bases; unmatched bases: 8. Looked up from germline, CDR1 is LGHNT and CDR2 is FRNRAP. The length of the CDR3 is 16 residues. DNA of the CDR3: TGTGCTAGTGGTTTGGGACTAGCGGGAGAACGTCGGGAGCAGTTCTTC. It is translated as CASGLGLAGERREQFF. The whole variable domain, remainder taken from reference TRBV12-5 and TRBJ2-1, is DARVTQTPRHKVTEMGQEVTMRCQPILGHNTVFWYRQTMMQGLELLAYFRNRAPLDDSGMPKDRFSAEMPDATLATLKIQPSEPRDSAVYFCASGLGLAGERREQFFGPGTRLTVL.

J is TRBJ1-5 and V is TRBV7-2, with D unresolved. The CDR3 has 17 residues. Per the germline V gene, CDR1 is SGHTA and CDR2 is FQGNSA. Trimming took off 5 bases at V and 0 bases at J, with 17 bases between the two ends. The CDR3 region has the DNA TGTGCCAGCAGCCCCGGGCGACGGTTGGATAGCAATCAGCCCCAGCATTTT. Residues: CASSPGRRLDSNQPQHF.

Worth noting for this clone: A far bigger clonotype differs at one base, so this is likely a read error. The V gene is TRBV6-1, the J gene TRBJ1-5, with D unclear. Deletions cut 2 bases from V and 7 bases from J, with 6 bases between. Germline assignment: CDR1 MNHNS and CDR2 SASEGT. This CDR3 spans 12 amino acids. The CDR3 region has the DNA TGTGCCAGCAGTGAACGCGGACAGCCCCAGCATTTT. Translated: CASSERGQPQHF.

This sequence joins TRBV11-2 and TRBJ2-1; D perhaps matches TRBD2 (5 bases). The germline gives CDR1 SGHAT, CDR2 FQNNGV. V lost 1 base and J 2 bases, leaving 15 bases between the germline ends. This CDR3 comprises 17 residues. The CDR3 coding sequence is TGTGCCAGCAGCTTAGGCCGGAGGAGCGGCCCCTACAATGAGCAGTTCTTC. Translated, it gives CASSLGRRSGPYNEQFF.

The gene calls are TRBV5-1 and TRBJ2-1; 10 bases are shared with TRBD2. Germline V lookup: CDR1 SGHRS, CDR2 YFSETQ. Trimming cost V 0 bases and J 7 bases; bases outside gene matches: 7. The CDR3 spans 16 residues. CDR3 loop: CASSLEGSGRFNEQFF. The CDR3 bases are TGCGCCAGCAGCTTGGAAGGTAGCGGGAGGTTTAATGAGCAGTTCTTC.

The rearrangement uses TRBV11-2 and TRBJ2-7, with 11 positions matching TRBD1. The CDR3 spans 15 residues. Trimming cost V 3 bases and J 2 bases; bases outside gene matches: 3. CDR1 SGHAT and CDR2 FQNNGV come from the germline V gene. The CDR3 sequence is CASSLGQGVAYEQYF. In DNA form, the CDR3 reads TGTGCCAGCAGCTTGGGACAGGGGGTAGCCTACGAGCAGTACTTC.

The chain couples TRBV6-6 to TRBJ2-3; TRBD2 agrees at 11 bases. Germline trimming cut 2 bases from V and 5 bases from J; bases unmatched to any gene: 3. The CDR3 covers 15 residues. Germline V gene sequence: CDR1 MNHNY, CDR2 SVGAGI (reference sequence). CDR3 sequence: CASSYRLAGGDTQYF. The CDR3 coding sequence is TGTGCCAGCAGTTACCGTCTAGCGGGAGGAGATACGCAGTATTTT.

This clone was seen more than once but under ten times. The same CDR3 arises from other DNA sequences in this sample as well. V and J are TRBV5-1 and TRBJ2-3; no clear D gene. The CDR3 consists of 14 residues. Trimming removed 0 bases from V and 1 base from J, with 6 bases in between. Germline V gene sequence: CDR1 SGHRS, CDR2 YFSETQ. The CDR3 spells CASSLASGTDTQYF. In DNA, the CDR3 is TGCGCCAGCAGCTTGGCGTCAGGCACAGATACGCAGTATTTT.

This chain links TRBV28 with TRBJ2-4, with TRBD1 identical over 10 bases. This CDR3 comprises 16 residues. The V and J ends lost 2 bases and 6 bases, in that order; junction bases with no gene match: 7. CDR1 and CDR2 from the germline V gene are MDHEN and SYDVKM. The CDR3 is CASSLAQTGGGNIQYF. The CDR3 nucleotides read TGTGCCAGCAGTTTAGCTCAGACAGGGGGCGGAAACATTCAGTACTTC. Drawing the rest from reference TRBV28 and TRBJ2-4, the complete variable domain is DVKVTQSSRYLVKRTGEKVFLECVQDMDHENMFWYRQDPGLGLRLIYFSYDVKMKEKGDIPEGYSVSREKKERFSLILESASTNQTSMYLCASSLAQTGGGNIQYFGAGTRLSVL.

The chain links TRBV5-4 to TRBJ2-4; D unresolved. The V gene lost 2 bases and the J gene lost 0 bases, with 15 bases spanning the gap. The CDR3 runs 17 residues. In germline, CDR1 is SGHNT, CDR2 YYREEE (reference sequence). Here the CDR3 reads CASSFIWQRLAKNIQYF. The CDR3 bases are TGTGCCAGCAGCTTCATTTGGCAGAGACTAGCCAAAAACATTCAGTACTTC.

The CDR3 region is CASSLRTGESTEAFF. The CDR3 nucleotides read TGCGCCAGCAGCCTAAGGACAGGGGAGAGTACTGAAGCTTTCTTT. The genes are TRBV5-1 and TRBJ1-1; 9 positions match TRBD1. Trimming removed 4 bases from V and 5 bases from J; junction bases left unmatched: 9. CDR1 is SGHRS and CDR2 is YFSETQ in the germline V gene. This CDR3 has 15 amino acids.

This CDR3 reads CASSYRTVSYNEQFF. The CDR3 DNA sequence: TGTGCCAGCAGCTACCGGACGGTCTCCTACAATGAGCAGTTCTTC. The chain links TRBV5-6 to TRBJ2-1, with unresolved D. V was pared by 3 bases and J by 0 bases, with 10 bases between. This CDR3 has 15 residues. CDR1 SGHDT and CDR2 YYEEEE come from the germline V gene.

This clone has a handful of counts. The chain recombines TRBV11-3 with TRBJ2-3, with TRBD1 identical over 8 bases. The CDR3 covers 18 residues. Germline V lookup: CDR1 SGHNT, CDR2 YENEEA. Trimming took 1 base from V and 0 from J; bases not matched to a gene: 9. As DNA, the CDR3 is TGTGCCAGCAGCTTAGGCAGGGGGCTCCGCGGGAGCACAGATACGCAGTATTTT. Translating gives CASSLGRGLRGSTDTQYF. Using reference TRBV11-3 and TRBJ2-3 for the parts outside the CDR3, the full variable domain is EAGVVQSPRYKIIEKKQPVAFWCNPISGHNTLYWYLQNLGQGPELLIRYENEEAVDDSQLPKDRFSAERLKGVDSTLKIQPAELGDSAVYLCASSLGRGLRGSTDTQYFGPGTRLTVL.

This chain links TRBV7-9 with TRBJ2-1, with 11 bases matching TRBD2. This CDR3 is built from 15 residues. After removal of 5 bases from V and 9 bases from J, the junction contained 9 bases not matched to a gene. CDR1 is SEHNR and CDR2 is FQNEAQ in the germline V gene (reference sequence). The CDR3 sequence: CASSNQLAGDLEQFF. CDR3 DNA: TGTGCCAGCAGCAACCAACTAGCGGGAGACCTTGAGCAGTTCTTC.

Here the CDR3 reads CASSVESGTGGNTIYF. DNA of the CDR3: TGTGCCAGCAGCGTAGAGTCTGGGACAGGGGGAAACACCATATATTTT. This chain uses TRBV9 with TRBJ1-3, with TRBD1 matching 9 bases. The junction had 5 bases not matched to a gene; V was cut back by 0 bases and J by 4 bases. CDR1 is SGDLS and CDR2 is YYNGEE in the germline V gene. The CDR3 is 16 amino acids.